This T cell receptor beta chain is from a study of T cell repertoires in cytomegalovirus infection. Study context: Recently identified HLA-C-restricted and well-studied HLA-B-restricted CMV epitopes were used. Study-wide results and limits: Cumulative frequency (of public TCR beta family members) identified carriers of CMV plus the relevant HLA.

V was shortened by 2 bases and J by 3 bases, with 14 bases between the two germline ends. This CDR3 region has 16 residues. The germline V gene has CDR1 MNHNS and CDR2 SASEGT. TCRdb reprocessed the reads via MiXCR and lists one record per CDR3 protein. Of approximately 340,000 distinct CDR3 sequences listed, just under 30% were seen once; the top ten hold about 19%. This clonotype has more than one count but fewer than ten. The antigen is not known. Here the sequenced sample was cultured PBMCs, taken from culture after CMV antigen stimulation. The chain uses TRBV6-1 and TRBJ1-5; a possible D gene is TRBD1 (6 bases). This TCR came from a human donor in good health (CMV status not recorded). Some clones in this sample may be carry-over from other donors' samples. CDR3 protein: CASSESVGGVNQPQHF. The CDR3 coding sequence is TGTGCCAGCAGTGAAAGCGTCGGGGGCGTCAATCAGCCCCAGCATTTT.